This T cell receptor beta chain was profiled in a study of T cells in Graves' hyperthyroidism and ophthalmopathy. There were TCR beta CDR3 regions amplified from RNA transcripts. The study used the HTBI primer set for a first-round RT-PCR of the TCR CDR3. TCRdb re-called the multiplex PCR reads through MiXCR, storing one row per CDR3 protein. The sample has under 350,000 distinct CDR3 sequences; roughly an eighth are singletons. This clonotype was seen ten or more times. Antigen unknown. Findings and limits, study-wide: Also found in blood were most expanded thyroid clonotypes above 0.001.

This clonotype originated in a woman between 40 and 50 years old with Graves' ophthalmopathy. The sample was blood.

CDR3: CASSLDRGNSPLHF. The CDR3, as DNA: TGTGCCAGCAGTTTAGACAGGGGAAATTCACCCCTCCACTTT. The gene calls are TRBV12-3 or TRBV12-4 and TRBJ1-6; 7 nucleotides agree with TRBD1. The CDR3 contains 14 residues. The ends lost 1 base at V and 7 bases at J; junction bases unmatched: 1.